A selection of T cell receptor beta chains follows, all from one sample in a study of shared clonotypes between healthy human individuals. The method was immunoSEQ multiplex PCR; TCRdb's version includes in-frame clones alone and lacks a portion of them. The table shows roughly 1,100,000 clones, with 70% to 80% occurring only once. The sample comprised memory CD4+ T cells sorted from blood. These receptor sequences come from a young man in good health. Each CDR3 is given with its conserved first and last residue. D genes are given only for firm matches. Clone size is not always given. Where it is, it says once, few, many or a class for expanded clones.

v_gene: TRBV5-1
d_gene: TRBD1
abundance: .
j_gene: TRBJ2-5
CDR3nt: TGCGCCAGCAGCCAGGACAGGGCGGTTGAGACCCAGTACTTC
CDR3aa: CASSQDRAVETQYF

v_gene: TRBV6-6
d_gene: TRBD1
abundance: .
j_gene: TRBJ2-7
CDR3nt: TGTGCCAGTATCCAGACAGGGCCGATGTACGAGCAGTACTTC
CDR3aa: CASIQTGPMYEQYF

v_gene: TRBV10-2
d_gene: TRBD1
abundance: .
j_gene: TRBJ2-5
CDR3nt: TGCGCCAGCGGGAAGACAGGGGGCAGGTTCGAGACCCAGTACTTC
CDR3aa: CASGKTGGRFETQYF

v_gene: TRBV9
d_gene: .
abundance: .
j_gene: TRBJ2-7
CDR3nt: TGTGCCAGCAGCGTAGCCCCCGGGGCAGGGTCCTACGAGCAGTACTTC
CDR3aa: CASSVAPGAGSYEQYF

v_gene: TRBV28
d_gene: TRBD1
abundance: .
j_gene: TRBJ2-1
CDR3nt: TGTGCCACCTGGACAGGGGGCAGCTATGAGCAGTTCTTC
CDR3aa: CATWTGGSYEQFF

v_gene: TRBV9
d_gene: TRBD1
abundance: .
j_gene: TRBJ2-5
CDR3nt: TGTGCCAGCAGCGTTGGGGACAGGGGGCGGCAAGAGACCCAGTACTTC
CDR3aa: CASSVGDRGRQETQYF

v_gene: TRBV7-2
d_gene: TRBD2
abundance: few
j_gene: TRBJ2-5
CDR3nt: TGTGCCAGCAGCTACCATGGCGGGAGAGAGACCCAGTACTTC
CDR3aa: CASSYHGGRETQYF

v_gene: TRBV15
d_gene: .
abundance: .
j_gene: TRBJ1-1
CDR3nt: TGTGCCACCAGCAGGACCGGGGTGAACACTGAAGCTTTCTTT
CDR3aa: CATSRTGVNTEAFF

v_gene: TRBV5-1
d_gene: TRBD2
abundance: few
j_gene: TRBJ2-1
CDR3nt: TGCGCCAGCAGCACCGGACTAGCGGAGTACAATGAGCAGTTCTTC
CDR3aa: CASSTGLAEYNEQFF

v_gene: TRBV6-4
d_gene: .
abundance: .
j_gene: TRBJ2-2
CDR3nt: TGTGCCAGCAGTGACTCGATGAACACCGGGGAGCTGTTTTTT
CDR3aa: CASSDSMNTGELFF

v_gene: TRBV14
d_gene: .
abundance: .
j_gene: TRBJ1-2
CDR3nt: TGTGCCAGCAGCTACGGGACTCCCTATGGCTACACCTTC
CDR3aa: CASSYGTPYGYTF

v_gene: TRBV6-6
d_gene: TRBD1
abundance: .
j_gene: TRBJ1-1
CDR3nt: TGTGCCAGCACTTACCGGGACAGGGAGGCTTTCTTT
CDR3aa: CASTYRDREAFF

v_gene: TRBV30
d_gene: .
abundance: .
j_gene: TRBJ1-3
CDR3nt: TGTGCCTGCCACCCCCCGGGGGGCTCTGGAAACACCATATATTTT
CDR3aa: CACHPPGGSGNTIYF

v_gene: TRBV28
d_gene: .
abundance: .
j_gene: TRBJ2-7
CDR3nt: TGTGCCAGCAGTGTGCAGGGGTCCGAGCAGTACTTC
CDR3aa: CASSVQGSEQYF

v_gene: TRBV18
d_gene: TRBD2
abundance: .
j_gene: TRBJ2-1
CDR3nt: TGTGCCAGCTCACCCCGATTTAGCGGGGGTGCCTACAATGAGCAGTTCTTC
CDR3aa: CASSPRFSGGAYNEQFF

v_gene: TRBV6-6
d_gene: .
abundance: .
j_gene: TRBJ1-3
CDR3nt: TGTGCCAGCAGTTATACAGGTGGAAACACCATATATTTT
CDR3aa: CASSYTGGNTIYF

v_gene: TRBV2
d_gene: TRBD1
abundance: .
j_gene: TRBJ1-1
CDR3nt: TGTGCCAGCAGTGTACAGGGGGCCGCGAACACTGAAGCTTTCTTT
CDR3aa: CASSVQGAANTEAFF

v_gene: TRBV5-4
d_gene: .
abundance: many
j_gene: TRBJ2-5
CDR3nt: TGTGCCAGCAGCTTGGAGGACTCCCCGGGGGAGACCCAGTACTTC
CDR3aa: CASSLEDSPGETQYF

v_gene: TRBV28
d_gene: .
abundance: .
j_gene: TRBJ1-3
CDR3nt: TGTGCCAGCAACAGGACCCCCCTCTCTGGAAACACCATATATTTT
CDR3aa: CASNRTPLSGNTIYF

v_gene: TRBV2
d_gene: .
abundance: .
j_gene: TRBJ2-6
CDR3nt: TGTGCCAGCAGTGATGTGTTCTCCTCTGGGGCCAACGTCCTGACTTTC
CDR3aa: CASSDVFSSGANVLTF

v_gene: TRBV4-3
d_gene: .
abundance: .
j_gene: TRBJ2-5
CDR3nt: TGCGCCAGCAGCCAAGAACTTCGGGAGACCCAGTACTTC
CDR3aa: CASSQELRETQYF

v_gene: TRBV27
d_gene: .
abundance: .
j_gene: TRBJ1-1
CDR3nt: TGTGCCAGCAGTCTAAACAGTCCGAACACTGAAGCTTTCTTT
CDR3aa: CASSLNSPNTEAFF

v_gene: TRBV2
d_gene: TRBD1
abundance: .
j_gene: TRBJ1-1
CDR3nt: TGTGCCAGCAGTTTGCAGGGGGCCAACACTGAAGCTTTCTTT
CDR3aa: CASSLQGANTEAFF

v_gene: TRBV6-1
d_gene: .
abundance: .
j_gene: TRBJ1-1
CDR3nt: TGTGCCAGCACTCCATCAGTGGTGAACACTGAAGCTTTCTTT
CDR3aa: CASTPSVVNTEAFF

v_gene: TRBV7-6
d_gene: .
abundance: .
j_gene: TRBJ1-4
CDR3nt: TGTGCCAGCAGCGCAAATGAGGGGAGAAAACTGTTTTTT
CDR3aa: CASSANEGRKLFF

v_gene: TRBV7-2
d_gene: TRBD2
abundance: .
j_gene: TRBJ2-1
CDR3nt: TGTGCCAGCAGCTTACCAGGGAGGGTCAATGAGCAGTTCTTC
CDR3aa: CASSLPGRVNEQFF

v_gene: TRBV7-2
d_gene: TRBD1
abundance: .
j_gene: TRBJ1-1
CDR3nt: TGTGCCAGCAGCTTACCTGGGACAGGTGAAGCTTTCTTT
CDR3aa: CASSLPGTGEAFF

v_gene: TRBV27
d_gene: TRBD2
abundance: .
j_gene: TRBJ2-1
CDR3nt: TGTGCCAGCAGTCTAGCCCGTAGACTAGCGGGAGGTTACAATGAGCAGTTCTTC
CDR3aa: CASSLARRLAGGYNEQFF